This T cell receptor (beta chain) stems from a study of blood T cell repertoires in COVID-19. Whole-study context: Acute and convalescent COVID-19 samples came from the United States, Italy and Spain. T cells, B-cell-depleted T cells, or PBMCs supplied cDNA or gDNA.

This CDR3 spans 13 amino acids. With V trimmed by 4 bases and J by 3 bases, 2 bases remained unmatched. The germline gives CDR1 SEHNR, CDR2 FQNEAQ (reference sequence). Per the original data handling: Estimates of nucleated cell counts were drawn from the amplification of reference gene primers. Produced via immunoSEQ multiplex PCR; TCRdb's table is partial and in-frame only. V and J calls and clone size are copied from that table; D and trimming were computed from the DNA. The sample lists roughly 190,000 clones, about 85% occurring once. The V call is TRBV7-9, the J call TRBJ2-5; TRBD2 matches 7 bases. This receptor was taken from a woman aged 55-69 years with acute or convalescent COVID-19. Material: peripheral blood. In nucleotides, the CDR3 is TGTGCCAGCAGCTCCGGGGGGAAAGAGACCCAGTACTTC. It codes for CASSSGGKETQYF.